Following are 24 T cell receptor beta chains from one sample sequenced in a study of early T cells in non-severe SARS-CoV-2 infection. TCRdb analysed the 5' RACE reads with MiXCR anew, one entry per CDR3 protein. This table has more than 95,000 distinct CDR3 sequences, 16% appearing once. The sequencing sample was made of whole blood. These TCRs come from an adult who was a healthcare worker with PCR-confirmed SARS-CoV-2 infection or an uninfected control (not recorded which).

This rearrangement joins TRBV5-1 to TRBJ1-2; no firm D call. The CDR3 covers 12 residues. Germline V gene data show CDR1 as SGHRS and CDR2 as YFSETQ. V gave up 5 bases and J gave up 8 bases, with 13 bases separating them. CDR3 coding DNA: TGCGCCAGCAGACTCCTCGGTGGCGGCTACACCTTC. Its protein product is CASRLLGGGYTF.

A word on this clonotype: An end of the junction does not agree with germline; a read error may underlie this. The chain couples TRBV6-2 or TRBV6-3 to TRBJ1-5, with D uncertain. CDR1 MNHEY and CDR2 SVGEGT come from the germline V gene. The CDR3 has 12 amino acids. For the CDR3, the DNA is TGTGCCGGCAGAGACGGGGATCAGCCCCAGCATTTT. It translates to CAGRDGDQPQHF.

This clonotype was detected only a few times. The CDR3 nucleotides are TGCGCCAGCAGACCTACCGGGACCGAACGCACTGAAGCTTTCTTT. Translating gives CASRPTGTERTEAFF. The chain is built from TRBV5-1 and TRBJ1-1; TRBD1 might be the D (5 bases). Trimming shortened V by 5 bases and J by 4 bases, and 18 bases separated the two germline ends. There are 15 residues in the CDR3. CDR1 and CDR2 from the germline V gene are SGHRS and YFSETQ.

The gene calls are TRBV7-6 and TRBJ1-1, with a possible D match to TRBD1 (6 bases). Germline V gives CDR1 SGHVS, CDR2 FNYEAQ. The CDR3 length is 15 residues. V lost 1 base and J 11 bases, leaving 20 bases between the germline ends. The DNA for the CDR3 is TGTGCCAGCAGCTTAGTGGGCAGGGGAAATACTCCGGCTTTCTTT. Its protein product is CASSLVGRGNTPAFF.

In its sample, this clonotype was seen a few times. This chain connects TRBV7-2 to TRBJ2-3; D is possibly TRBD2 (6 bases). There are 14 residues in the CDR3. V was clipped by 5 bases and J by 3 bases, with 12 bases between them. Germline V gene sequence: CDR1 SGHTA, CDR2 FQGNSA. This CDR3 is CASSQVRETDTQYF. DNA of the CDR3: TGTGCCAGCAGCCAGGTACGGGAGACAGATACGCAGTATTTT.

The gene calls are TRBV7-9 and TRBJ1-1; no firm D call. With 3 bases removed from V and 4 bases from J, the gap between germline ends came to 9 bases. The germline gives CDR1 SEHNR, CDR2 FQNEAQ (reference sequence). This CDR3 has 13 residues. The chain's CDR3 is CASSFSGITEAFF. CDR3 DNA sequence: TGTGCCAGCAGCTTTTCGGGAATCACTGAAGCTTTCTTT.

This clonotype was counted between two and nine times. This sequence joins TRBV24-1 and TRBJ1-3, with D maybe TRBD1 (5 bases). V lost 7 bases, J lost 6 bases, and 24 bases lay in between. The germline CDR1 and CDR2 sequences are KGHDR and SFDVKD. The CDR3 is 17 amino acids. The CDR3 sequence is CATSPCPGLLAENTIYF. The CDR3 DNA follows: TGTGCCACCAGCCCCTGTCCGGGACTCCTTGCGGAAAACACCATATATTTT.

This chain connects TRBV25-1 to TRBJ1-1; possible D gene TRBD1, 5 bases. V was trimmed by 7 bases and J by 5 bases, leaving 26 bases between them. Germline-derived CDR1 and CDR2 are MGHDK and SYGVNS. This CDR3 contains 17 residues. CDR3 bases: TGTGCCAGCAATCCATCCGGGACGGTGCGATCGGGGACTGAAGCTTTCTTT. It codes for CASNPSGTVRSGTEAFF.

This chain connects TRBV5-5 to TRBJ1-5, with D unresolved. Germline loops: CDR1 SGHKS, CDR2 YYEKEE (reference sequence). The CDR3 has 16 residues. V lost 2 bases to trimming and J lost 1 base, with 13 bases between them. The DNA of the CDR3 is TGTGCCAGCAGCTTTTATCTGGGGTCGAGCAATCAGCCCCAGCATTTT. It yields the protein CASSFYLGSSNQPQHF.

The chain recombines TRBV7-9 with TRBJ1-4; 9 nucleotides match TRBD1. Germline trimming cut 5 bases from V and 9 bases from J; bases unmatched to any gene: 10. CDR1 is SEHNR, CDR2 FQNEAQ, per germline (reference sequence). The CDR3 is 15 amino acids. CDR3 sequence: CASSPDGTGIQKLFF. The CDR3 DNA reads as TGTGCCAGCAGCCCCGACGGGACAGGGATACAAAAACTGTTTTTT.

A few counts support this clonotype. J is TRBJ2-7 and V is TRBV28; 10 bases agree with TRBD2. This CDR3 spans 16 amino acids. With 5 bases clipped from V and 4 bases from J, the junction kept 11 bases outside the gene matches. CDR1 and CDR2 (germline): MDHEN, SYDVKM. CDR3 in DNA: TGTGCCAGCAGTCCAATGGGGAGCGGGAGGGCTTACGAGCAGTACTTC. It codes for CASSPMGSGRAYEQYF.

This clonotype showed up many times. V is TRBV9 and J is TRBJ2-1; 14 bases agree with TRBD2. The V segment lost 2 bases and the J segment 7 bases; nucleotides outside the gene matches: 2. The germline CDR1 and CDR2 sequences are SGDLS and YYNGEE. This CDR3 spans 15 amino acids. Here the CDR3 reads CASSVTSGRANEQFF. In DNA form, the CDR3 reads TGTGCCAGCAGCGTGACTAGCGGGAGGGCAAATGAGCAGTTCTTC.

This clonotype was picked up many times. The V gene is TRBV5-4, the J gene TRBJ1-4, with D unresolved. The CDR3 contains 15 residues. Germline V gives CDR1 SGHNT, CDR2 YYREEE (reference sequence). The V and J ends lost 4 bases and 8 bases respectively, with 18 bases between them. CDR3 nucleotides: TGTGCCAGCAGCGAAAACCGGGATGTAGACGAAAAACTGTTTTTT. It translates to CASSENRDVDEKLFF.

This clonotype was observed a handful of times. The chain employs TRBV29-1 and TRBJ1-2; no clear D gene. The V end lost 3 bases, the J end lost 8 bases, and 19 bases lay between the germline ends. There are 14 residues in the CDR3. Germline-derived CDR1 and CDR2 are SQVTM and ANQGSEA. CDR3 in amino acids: CSVDKTPRVEGYTF. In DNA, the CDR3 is TGCAGCGTTGACAAGACGCCCCGGGTTGAAGGCTACACCTTC.

For the CDR3, the DNA is TGTGCCAGCAGACGGGGACGTATGAACACTGAAGCTTTCTTT. The encoded protein is CASRRGRMNTEAFF. V is TRBV7-9 and J is TRBJ1-1, with a weak D call TRBD1 (5 bases). The CDR3 has 14 amino acids. With 6 bases removed from V and 0 bases from J, the gap between germline ends came to 11 bases. Germline V CDR1 and CDR2: SEHNR, FQNEAQ (reference sequence).

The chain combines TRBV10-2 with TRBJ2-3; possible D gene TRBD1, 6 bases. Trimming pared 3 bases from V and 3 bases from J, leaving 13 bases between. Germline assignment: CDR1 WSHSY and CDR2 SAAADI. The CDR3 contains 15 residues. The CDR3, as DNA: TGCGCCAGCAGTGATTGGGGCAGGGGAACAGATACGCAGTATTTT. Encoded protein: CASSDWGRGTDTQYF.

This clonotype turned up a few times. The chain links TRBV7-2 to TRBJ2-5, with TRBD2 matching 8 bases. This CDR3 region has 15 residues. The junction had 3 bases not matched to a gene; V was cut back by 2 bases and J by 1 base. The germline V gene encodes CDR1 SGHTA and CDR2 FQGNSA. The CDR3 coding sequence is TGTGCCAGCAGCTTATATACTAGCGGCCAAGAGACCCAGTACTTC. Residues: CASSLYTSGQETQYF.

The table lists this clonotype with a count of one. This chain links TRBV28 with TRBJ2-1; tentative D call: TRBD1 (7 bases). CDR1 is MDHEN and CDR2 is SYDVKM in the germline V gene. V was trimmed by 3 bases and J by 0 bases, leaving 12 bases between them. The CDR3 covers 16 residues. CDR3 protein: CASSFRGDISYNEQFF. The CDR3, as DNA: TGTGCCAGCAGTTTCAGGGGGGACATCTCCTACAATGAGCAGTTCTTC.

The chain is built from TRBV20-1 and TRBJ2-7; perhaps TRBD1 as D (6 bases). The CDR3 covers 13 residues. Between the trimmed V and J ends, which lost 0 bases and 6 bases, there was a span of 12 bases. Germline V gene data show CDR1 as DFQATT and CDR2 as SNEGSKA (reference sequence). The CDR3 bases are TGCAGTGCTAGAGAGCTGGGGGCGAGCGAGCAGTACTTC. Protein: CSARELGASEQYF.

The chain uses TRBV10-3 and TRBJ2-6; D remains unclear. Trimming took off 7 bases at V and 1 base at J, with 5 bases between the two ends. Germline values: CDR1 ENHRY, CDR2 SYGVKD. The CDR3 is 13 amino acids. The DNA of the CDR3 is TGTGCCATCAAGGGTTCTGGGGCCAACGTCCTGACTTTC. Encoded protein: CAIKGSGANVLTF.

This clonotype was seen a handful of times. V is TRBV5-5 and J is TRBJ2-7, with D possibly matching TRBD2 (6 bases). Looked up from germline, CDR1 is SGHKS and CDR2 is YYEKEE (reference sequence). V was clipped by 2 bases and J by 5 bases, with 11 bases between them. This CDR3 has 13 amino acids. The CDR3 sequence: CASSLSGVDEQYF. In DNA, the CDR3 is TGTGCCAGCAGCTTATCGGGGGTAGACGAGCAGTACTTC. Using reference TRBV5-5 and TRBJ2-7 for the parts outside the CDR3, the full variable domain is DAGVTQSPTHLIKTRGQQVTLRCSPISGHKSVSWYQQVLGQGPQFIFQYYEKEERGRGNFPDRFSARQFPNYSSELNVNALLLGDSALYLCASSLSGVDEQYFGPGTRLTVT.

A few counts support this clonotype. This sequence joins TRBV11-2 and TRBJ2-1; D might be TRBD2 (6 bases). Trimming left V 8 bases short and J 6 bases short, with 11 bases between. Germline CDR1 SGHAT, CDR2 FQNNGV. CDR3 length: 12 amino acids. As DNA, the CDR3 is TGTGCCAGCCGCAGAGCGGGCAATGAGCAGTTCTTC. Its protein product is CASRRAGNEQFF.

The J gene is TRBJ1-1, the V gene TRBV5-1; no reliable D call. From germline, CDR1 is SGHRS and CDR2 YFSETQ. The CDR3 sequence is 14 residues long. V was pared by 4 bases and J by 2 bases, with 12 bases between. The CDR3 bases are TGCGCCAGCAGCCGAGAAAGGGCTAACACTGAAGCTTTCTTT. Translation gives CASSRERANTEAFF.

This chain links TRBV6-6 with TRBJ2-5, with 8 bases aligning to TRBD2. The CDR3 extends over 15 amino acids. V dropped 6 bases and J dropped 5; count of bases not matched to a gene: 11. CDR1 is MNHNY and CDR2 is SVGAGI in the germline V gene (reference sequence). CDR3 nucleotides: TGTGCCAGCAGCGACTCCTTAGCGGGGAAGGAGACCCAGTACTTC. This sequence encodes CASSDSLAGKETQYF.